This T cell receptor (beta chain) is drawn from a study of cytomegalovirus exposure and HLA in healthy donors. CDR1 is SEHNR, CDR2 FQNEAQ, per germline (reference sequence). V trimming: 5 bases; J trimming: 0 bases; junction bases outside the gene matches: 12. The CDR3 has 17 amino acids. The method was immunoSEQ multiplex PCR; TCRdb's version includes in-frame clones alone and lacks a portion of them. The data contain under 200,000 clones, about 90% of them singletons. Note on this clone: Its specificity is not known.

Study-wide results and limits: Usually a TCR sequence was rare, but some public TCRs were found in many donors. Researchers catalogued about 150 TCR beta chains as cytomegalovirus-associated. In vitro checks showed that a few CMV-associated chains really do target CMV antigens.

Separate from the roughly 710-subject first cohort, the roughly 120-subject validation cohort was the one that the donors belonged to. The receptor comes from a woman aged 25 to 45 in good health and CMV-seronegative. Sequenced input: PBMCs. The rearrangement links TRBV7-9 to TRBJ2-7; 8 bases are shared with TRBD2. The CDR3 nucleotides are TGTGCCAGCAGCCCCCCAGGGCCTAGCGGGCCCTCCTACGAGCAGTACTTC. Protein: CASSPPGPSGPSYEQYF.